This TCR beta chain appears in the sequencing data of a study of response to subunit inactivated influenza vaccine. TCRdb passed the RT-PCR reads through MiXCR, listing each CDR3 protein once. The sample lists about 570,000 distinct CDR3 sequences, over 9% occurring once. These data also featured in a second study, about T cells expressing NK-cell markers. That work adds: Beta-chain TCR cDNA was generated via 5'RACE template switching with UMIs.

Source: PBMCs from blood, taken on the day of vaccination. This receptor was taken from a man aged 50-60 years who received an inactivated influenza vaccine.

In DNA, the CDR3 is TGTGCCAGCAGCCCCATCTCTGGGGCCAACGTCCTGACTTTC. It codes for CASSPISGANVLTF. The chain recombines TRBV5-6 with TRBJ2-6; D unclear. CDR1 and CDR2 (germline): SGHDT, YYEEEE. CDR3 length: 14 amino acids. V was trimmed by 4 bases and J by 0 bases, leaving 5 bases between them.